This T cell receptor beta chain was retrieved from a study of blood T cells in healthy people across ages. General study findings and limits: Underestimates were what the diversity estimates from one million T cells were considered to be.

For the second PCR, which ran for roughly 7 to 11 cycles, a sample-barcoded 5' primer and a J-beta primer mix were used. TCRdb redid the calling of the 5' RACE reads with MiXCR, one entry per CDR3 protein. The sample holds about 560,000 distinct CDR3 sequences, about 25% seen once. As for this clonotype: The antigen is not known.

Germline assignment: CDR1 SGHKS and CDR2 YYEKEE (reference sequence). V lost 1 base to trimming and J lost 11 bases, with 21 bases between them. There are 15 residues in the CDR3. This same sample was also part of a study on T cells of mothers and their children.

The sample comprised blood. The chain has TRBV5-5 and TRBJ2-5; D tentatively fits TRBD1 or TRBD2 (5 bases each). This TCR was sampled from a boy younger than 10 in good health. CDR3 sequence reads: CASSLTGRTAREQYF. CDR3 bases: TGTGCCAGCAGCTTGACGGGACGGACGGCTCGAGAGCAGTACTTC.